The clone carrying this T cell receptor beta chain was counted between two and nine times. The sample is drawn from a study of blood T cell repertoires in COVID-19. Study as a whole: Samples taken during acute and convalescent COVID-19 were collected in the United States, Italy and Spain.

Authors' analysis steps: Reference gene primers were amplified, and this amplification served to estimate nucleated cell counts. The assay was immunoSEQ multiplex PCR, and TCRdb's table has in-frame clones only and misses some. The V and J calls and clone size are taken from that table; D and trimming were inferred from the DNA. The sample records 65,000 to 70,000 clones, about 91% being singletons. This CDR3 spans 13 amino acids. V gave up 2 bases and J gave up 4 bases, with 7 bases separating them. The V gene's germline CDR1 is SGHTA and CDR2 FQGNSA. The chain has TRBV7-2 and TRBJ2-3; no clear D. The TCR sequence derives from a human donor with active COVID-19. The donor label of this sample is uncertain. The specimen was peripheral blood. This CDR3 is CASSLSLPDTQYF. The CDR3 DNA follows: TGTGCCAGCAGCTTATCCCTCCCAGATACGCAGTATTTT.